The 5 T cell receptor beta chains presented below share a single source sample, sequenced in a study of low-dose radiotherapy and immunotherapy resistance in tumors. First-strand cDNA relied on TRAV- and TRBV-specific primers spanning alpha and beta chains. The authors ran roughly 20 PCR cycles to amplify TCRs with a constant-region primer and V-primer adapter. TCRdb passed the reads through MiXCR, listing each CDR3 protein once. This sample has just under 10,000 distinct CDR3 sequences, with roughly 42% found just once. The receptors originated from a human donor with advanced metastatic prostate, ovarian, gallbladder or colorectal cancer (not recorded which). This table probably holds off-target reads from a library built for another chain.

The gene calls are TRBV7-2 and TRBJ2-5, with 7 bases aligning to TRBD2. V lost 4 bases to trimming and J lost 9 bases; unmatched junction nucleotides: 11. Germline V CDR1 and CDR2: SGHTA, FQGNSA. This CDR3 contains 14 residues. The CDR3 sequence: CASSSESGGRAQYF. In DNA, the CDR3 is TGTGCCAGCAGCTCGGAGTCGGGGGGAAGAGCCCAGTACTTC.

The J gene is TRBJ1-6, the V gene TRBV4-1; 9 bases fit TRBD1. After removal of 3 bases from V and 6 bases from J, the junction contained 6 bases not matched to a gene. The CDR3 contains 16 residues. CDR1 and CDR2 from the germline V gene are MGHRA and YSYEKL. CDR3 DNA sequence: TGCGCCAGCAGCCACGGACAGGGGCGGTCTAATTCACCCCTCCACTTT. Amino acid sequence: CASSHGQGRSNSPLHF.

The V call is TRBV11-3, the J call TRBJ2-7; tentatively, D is TRBD1 or TRBD2 (5 bases each). Looked up from germline, CDR1 is SGHNT and CDR2 is YENEEA. V lost 5 bases and J lost 6, with 14 bases in between. The CDR3 contains 13 residues. The CDR3 sequence is CASSPGPGREQYF. In nucleotides, the CDR3 is TGTGCCAGCAGCCCGGGACCCGGGCGCGAGCAGTACTTC.

This clonotype showed up just a few times. This chain uses TRBV9 with TRBJ2-2; a weak D match, TRBD1 (6 bases). Deletions cut 3 bases from V and 0 bases from J, with 12 bases between. The CDR3 length is 16 residues. Germline lookup yields CDR1 SGDLS and CDR2 YYNGEE. This CDR3 is CASSALQGPNTGELFF. The CDR3, as DNA: TGTGCCAGCAGCGCCCTACAGGGACCGAACACCGGGGAGCTGTTTTTT.

This chain uses TRBV14 with TRBJ2-2; D remains unclear. Germline CDR1 is SGHDN and CDR2 is FVKESK. The CDR3 sequence is 14 residues long. The ends were cut back, 1 base at V and 4 bases at J, with 7 bases in the middle. CDR3 residues: CASSQVTTTGELFF. As DNA, the CDR3 is TGTGCCAGCAGCCAAGTGACCACCACCGGGGAGCTGTTTTTT.